This T cell receptor (beta chain) was recorded in a study of T cell responses to AZD1222 COVID-19 vaccine (dated by TCRdb to the early 2020s). In terms of the full investigation: TCR sequencing covered about 230 trial participants: 200 to 210 given two doses of AZD1222 and 26 given two doses of MenACWY control vaccine. Trial participants were enrolled by age into subgroups of 18-55, 56-69 and 70-plus years, and roughly 150, 30 and 60 TCR-sequenced participants, respectively, were included in these subgroups. Broader findings and caveats from the paper: The 56-69-year group was small, and its depth increase did not reach significance, likely because of low power. Conclusions about previously exposed vaccinees were limited because only a handful of AZD1222 recipients were SARS-CoV-2 seropositive at baseline. The vaccine-associated CD4 TCRs covered the entire spike protein, and the dominant responses fell in regions 160-218 and 743-854. After two AZD1222 doses, spike-specific TCR breadth and depth were significantly higher than at day 0 and than in MenACWY recipients. Participants were mostly white British, with more females than males. The authors suggested clonal diversity may have been underestimated. Because no samples from the day 14 peak response were available, repertoires could be characterized only after the peak T cell response. Reportedly, close to half of the unique spike-specific TCRs recognized epitopes lying outside the regions that are mutated in the B.1.351 and B.1.1.7 variants.

From the cysteine up to the phenylalanine, the CDR3 has a length of 16 residues. Just CDR3 DNA is preserved here, 48 bases in frame from base 1. Deletion took 0 bases off V and 3 bases off J, with a span of 11 bases between the germline ends. This specimen's time point label, interpreted: about 28 days (+/-7) after the second vaccine dose. AZD1222 recipients with second doses at about 4 weeks or about 12 weeks were pooled, because spike-specific TCR depth and breadth did not differ between schedules. The vaccinee samples were drawn from two UK trials, COV001 and COV002, one of which was a single-blind randomized controlled phase 2/3 trial testing AZD1222 (ChAdOx1 nCoV-19) in healthy adults. Trial participant PBMC samples were collected at day 0 and day 28 after the second dose for TCRbeta chain sequencing. As concerns this clone: It has no known antigen specificity. The input lacks base qualities; no much larger clone sits a single base away.

The CDR3 regions of human TCRbeta chains were subjected to immunosequencing. The paper's data handling went like this. TCRs in the repertoires were matched against a reference library of SARS-CoV-2-specific TCRs that had been generated with the MIRA antigen-specificity platform. Breadth was defined as the fraction of unique TCRs that were SARS-CoV-2-associated, and depth was defined as the fraction of total T cells that were SARS-CoV-2-associated. Using the MIRA data, each spike-specific TCR was assigned both to the spike region to which the TCR was reactive and to a CD4 or CD8 class. Log10-transformed breadth and depth values were compared by one-way ANOVA with Sidak's multiple comparisons tests. TCRdb limited this immuneACCESS table to in-frame rearrangements with V and J called. A share of clones is missing; checked studies link under half to unresolved V genes, and the rest is unexplained. The D gene and trimming were derived from the DNA, and the V and J assignments and clone size from that table. In all, the sample holds roughly 120,000 clones, and about 89% of those were seen once. The ten largest clones add up to less than 8.5% of the sample.

The V gene is TRBV23-1 and the J gene is TRBJ2-2; the D gene assignment is perhaps TRBD1 or TRBD2, with each matching 5 bases. TRBV23-1 is recorded as an ORF, its role being uncertain. The sequence was obtained from an adult who received the AZD1222 COVID-19 vaccine. The specimen comprised peripheral blood, sampled 28 days after the second AZD1222 dose. The nucleotide sequence reads TGCGCCAGCAGTCAATCAGTCCGGGGCGACACCGGGGAGCTGTTTTTT. Its translation reads: CASSQSVRGDTGELFF.